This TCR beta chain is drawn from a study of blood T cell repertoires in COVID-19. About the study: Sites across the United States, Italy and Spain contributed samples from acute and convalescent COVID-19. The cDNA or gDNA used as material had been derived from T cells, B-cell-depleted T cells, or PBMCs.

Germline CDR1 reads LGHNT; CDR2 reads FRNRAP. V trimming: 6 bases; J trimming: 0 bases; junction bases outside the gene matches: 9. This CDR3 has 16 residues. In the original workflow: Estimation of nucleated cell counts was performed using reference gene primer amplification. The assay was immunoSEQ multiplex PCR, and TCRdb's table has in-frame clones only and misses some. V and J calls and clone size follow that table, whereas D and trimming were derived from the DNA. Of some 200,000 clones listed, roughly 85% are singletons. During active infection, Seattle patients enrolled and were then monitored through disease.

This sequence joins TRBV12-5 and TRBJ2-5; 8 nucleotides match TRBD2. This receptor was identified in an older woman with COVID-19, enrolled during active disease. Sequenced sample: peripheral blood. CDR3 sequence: CASGRGAGAYQETQYF. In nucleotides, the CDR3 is TGTGCTAGTGGCCGTGGAGCGGGGGCGTACCAAGAGACCCAGTACTTC.